Sequencing of this TCR beta chain was carried out in a study of Ad26.COV2.S vaccination and SARS-CoV-2 variants. General study findings and limits: Considerable breadth of spike-specific CD8+ and CD4+ T cell responses has reportedly been documented following vaccination.

The V end was cut by 3 bases, the J end by 8 bases, with 7 bases between. Germline CDR1 is MNHNY and CDR2 is SVGAGI (reference sequence). The length of the CDR3 is 11 residues. This sample's treatment: roughly 18 received Ad26.COV2.S at low or high dose, single or two shots; 5 received placebo; per-sample allocation not given. Collection of samples fell on day 63 after the first vaccine or placebo injection. An Ad26 vector expressing Wuhan-strain SARS-CoV-2 spike served as the vaccine. Generated by immunoSEQ multiplex PCR, the TCRdb table keeps only in-frame clones and is missing some. The sample holds some 390,000 clones, 75% to 90% seen once. As for this clone: Its target is not known.

The gene calls are TRBV6-6 and TRBJ1-1; D unclear. This sequence originates from a person between 18 and 60 years old who received the Ad26.COV2.S COVID-19 vaccine or a placebo. Sequencing used peripheral blood, obtained in a trial of Ad26.COV2.S vaccine versus placebo. DNA for the CDR3: TGTGCCAGCAGTTATGGCAGCGAAGCTTTCTTT. Translation gives CASSYGSEAFF.